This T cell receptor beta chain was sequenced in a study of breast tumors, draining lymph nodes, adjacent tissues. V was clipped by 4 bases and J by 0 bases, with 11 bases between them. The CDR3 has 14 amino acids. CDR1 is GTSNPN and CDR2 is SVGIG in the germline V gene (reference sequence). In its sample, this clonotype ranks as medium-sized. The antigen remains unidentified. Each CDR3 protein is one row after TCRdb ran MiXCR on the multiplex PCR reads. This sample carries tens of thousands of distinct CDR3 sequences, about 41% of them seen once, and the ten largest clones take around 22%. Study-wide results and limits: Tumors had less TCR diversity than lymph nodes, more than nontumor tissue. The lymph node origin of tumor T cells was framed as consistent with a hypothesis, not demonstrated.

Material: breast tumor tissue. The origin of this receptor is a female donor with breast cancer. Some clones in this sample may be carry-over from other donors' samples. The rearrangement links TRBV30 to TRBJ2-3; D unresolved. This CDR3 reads CAWKLGISTDTQYF. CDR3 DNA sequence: TGTGCCTGGAAGTTGGGGATTAGCACAGATACGCAGTATTTT.